The TCR beta chain under discussion was sequenced for a study of T-cell reconstitution after alpha-beta-depleted transplantation in children. The CDR3 loop spans 13 amino acids. Trimming cost V 6 bases and J 3 bases, with 14 bases left between them. Per germline, CDR1 DFQATT and CDR2 SNEGSKA (reference sequence). Construction of the TCRbeta library involved unique molecular identifiers. TCRdb re-derived calls from the PCR reads in MiXCR, one entry per CDR3 protein. The data show about 240,000 distinct CDR3 sequences, 12% seen once. This clonotype was observed many times. Specimen: PBMCs from the stem cell graft donor, collected from the stem cell graft. This receptor was taken from a human donor who donated a stem cell graft to a child with acute lymphoblastic leukemia. The chain recombines TRBV20-1 with TRBJ1-1; D is ambiguous. CDR3 DNA: TGCAGTGCCATCCAATCCGGGTACACTGAAGCTTTCTTT. Residues: CSAIQSGYTEAFF.